The 18 T cell receptor beta chains reported below all come from one sample, sequenced in a study of blood T cell repertoires in COVID-19. Clones were read by immunoSEQ multiplex PCR, and TCRdb kept only the in-frame ones, dropping some. The sample contains around 300,000 clones, more than 85% of which appear only once. Sequenced material: peripheral blood. These receptors were obtained from a woman in her thirties with COVID-19, enrolled during active disease.

This sequence joins TRBV5-1 and TRBJ2-1; D not resolved. The CDR3 runs 14 residues. With 1 base removed from V and 3 bases from J, the gap between germline ends came to 8 bases. The V gene's germline CDR1 is SGHRS and CDR2 YFSETQ. The CDR3 nucleotides read TGCGCCAGCAGCTTGTACGCGGACTACAATGAGCAGTTCTTC. Amino acids: CASSLYADYNEQFF.

CDR3 sequence reads: CASSIGTGGYGNQPQHF. Written as DNA, the CDR3 is TGTGCCAGTAGTATAGGGACAGGGGGCTATGGCAATCAGCCCCAGCATTTT. J is TRBJ1-5 and V is TRBV19, with TRBD1 matching over 11 bases. The length of the CDR3 is 17 residues. CDR1 is LNHDA, CDR2 SQIVND, per germline (reference sequence). Unmatched junction bases numbered 4, after V lost 1 base and J lost 2 bases. Variable domain in full (rest from reference TRBV19 and TRBJ1-5): DGGITQSPKYLFRKEGQNVTLSCEQNLNHDAMYWYRQDPGQGLRLIYYSQIVNDFQKGDIAEGYSVSREKKESFPLTVTSAQKNPTAFYLCASSIGTGGYGNQPQHFGDGTRLSIL.

The chain carries TRBV11-2 and TRBJ2-1, with D maybe TRBD1 (6 bases). Trimming cost V 5 bases and J 0 bases, with 14 bases left between them. This CDR3 has 16 residues. CDR1 and CDR2 from the germline V gene are SGHAT and FQNNGV. CDR3 sequence (DNA): TGTGCCAGCAGCCTTCGACAGGACAGCTCCTACAATGAGCAGTTCTTC. This translates into CASSLRQDSSYNEQFF.

The V gene is TRBV27, the J gene TRBJ2-5; no clear D gene. V lost 5 bases and J lost 2, with 12 bases in between. The CDR3 runs 14 residues. The germline V gene encodes CDR1 MNHEY and CDR2 SMNVEV (reference sequence). The CDR3 protein is CASSKTAPQETQYF. Written as DNA, the CDR3 is TGTGCCAGCAGTAAAACAGCCCCTCAAGAGACCCAGTACTTC.

The chain combines TRBV11-2 with TRBJ1-3; possibly TRBD1 for D (5 bases). Germline V gene sequence: CDR1 SGHAT, CDR2 FQNNGV. The CDR3 totals 16 residues. Between the trimmed V and J ends, which lost 6 bases and 2 bases, there was a span of 17 bases. The CDR3 spells CASRKTGDGAGNTIYF. CDR3 nucleotide sequence: TGTGCCAGCAGGAAAACAGGAGATGGGGCTGGAAACACCATATATTTT.

The rearrangement joins TRBV28 to TRBJ2-4, with D possibly TRBD2 on 7 matching bases. Trimming took 5 bases from V and 0 from J, leaving 11 bases between them. CDR1 is MDHEN, CDR2 SYDVKM, per germline. The CDR3 extends over 15 amino acids. DNA for the CDR3: TGTGCCAGCAGTGGGGGAGGGGGAGCCAAAAACATTCAGTACTTC. Translated: CASSGGGGAKNIQYF. The full variable domain, its missing parts supplied by reference TRBV28 and TRBJ2-4, is DVKVTQSSRYLVKRTGEKVFLECVQDMDHENMFWYRQDPGLGLRLIYFSYDVKMKEKGDIPEGYSVSREKKERFSLILESASTNQTSMYLCASSGGGGAKNIQYFGAGTRLSVL.

The J gene is TRBJ1-1, the V gene TRBV19; weak D call: TRBD1 (6 bases). Deletions cut 5 bases from V and 1 base from J, with 11 bases between. Germline V gene lookup returns CDR1 LNHDA and CDR2 SQIVND (reference sequence). The CDR3 contains 14 residues. Here the CDR3 reads CASSLGQTNTEAFF. CDR3 nucleotide sequence: TGTGCCAGTAGTCTCGGACAGACGAACACTGAAGCTTTCTTT. Based on the CDR3 plus reference TRBV19 and TRBJ1-1, the full variable domain is DGGITQSPKYLFRKEGQNVTLSCEQNLNHDAMYWYRQDPGQGLRLIYYSQIVNDFQKGDIAEGYSVSREKKESFPLTVTSAQKNPTAFYLCASSLGQTNTEAFFGQGTRLTVV.

The CDR3 loop is CASSFWTGLLSDEQYF. Written as DNA, the CDR3 is TGTGCCAGCAGTTTTTGGACAGGGCTCCTATCGGACGAGCAGTACTTC. The genes are TRBV28 and TRBJ2-7, with 8 bases matching TRBD1. Per germline, CDR1 MDHEN and CDR2 SYDVKM. The V and J ends lost 3 bases and 5 bases, in that order; junction bases with no gene match: 12. The CDR3 runs 16 residues.

The DNA of the CDR3 is TGTGCCAGCAGCCCAAGACTAGCGGGCCCCTACGAGCAGTACTTC. Encoded protein: CASSPRLAGPYEQYF. The J gene is TRBJ2-7, the V gene TRBV3-1 (or the pseudogene TRBV3-2), with TRBD2 matching over 10 bases. With 4 bases clipped from V and 2 bases from J, the junction kept 5 bases outside the gene matches. The CDR3 consists of 15 residues. CDR1 LGHDT and CDR2 YNNKEL come from the germline V gene (reference sequence).

The chain carries TRBV20-1 and TRBJ1-4, with D hard to call. V lost 5 bases to trimming and J lost 7 bases, with 8 bases between them. The CDR3 length is 11 residues. Germline V gene lookup returns CDR1 DFQATT and CDR2 SNEGSKA (reference sequence). The CDR3 loop reads CSAVRGEKLFF. The CDR3 bases are TGCAGTGCTGTAAGAGGTGAAAAACTGTTTTTT.

The V and J genes are TRBV30 and TRBJ1-1; 7 bases are a match to TRBD1. J was trimmed by 6 bases and V by 2 bases; bases with no gene match: 6. The CDR3 spans 13 residues. Looked up from germline, CDR1 is GTSNPN and CDR2 is SVGIG (reference sequence). The CDR3 sequence: CAWSRGRGAEAFF. In nucleotides, the CDR3 is TGTGCCTGGAGTAGGGGGCGCGGGGCTGAAGCTTTCTTT.

The chain has TRBV7-2 and TRBJ2-3; 7 nucleotides agree with TRBD1. V shed 4 bases, J shed 4 bases, and the junction held 8 bases outside the gene matches. Looked up from germline, CDR1 is SGHTA and CDR2 is FQGNSA. The CDR3 is made up of 15 amino acids. CDR3: CASSWQGTASDTQYF. CDR3 in DNA: TGTGCCAGCAGCTGGCAGGGGACAGCTTCAGATACGCAGTATTTT. Filled out from reference TRBV7-2 and TRBJ2-3, the complete variable domain reads GAGVSQSPSNKVTEKGKDVELRCDPISGHTALYWYRQSLGQGLEFLIYFQGNSAPDKSGLPSDRFSAERTGGSVSTLTIQRTQQEDSAVYLCASSWQGTASDTQYFGPGTRLTVL.

V is TRBV5-4 and J is TRBJ1-6; D not certain. Trimming left V 0 bases short and J 9 bases short, with 13 bases between. The CDR3 sequence is 15 residues long. The germline CDR1 and CDR2 sequences are SGHNT and YYREEE (reference sequence). CDR3 sequence (DNA): TGTGCCAGCAGCTTGGAACCTCCTCCAGGTTCACCCCTCCACTTT. Translated: CASSLEPPPGSPLHF.

The chain employs TRBV7-2 and TRBJ1-1; D gene ambiguous. From germline, CDR1 is SGHTA and CDR2 FQGNSA. Trimming left V 2 bases short and J 1 base short, with 11 bases between. The CDR3 contains 15 residues. CDR3 nucleotide sequence: TGTGCCAGCAGCTTATATGGGTCAGGGAACACTGAAGCTTTCTTT. It yields the protein CASSLYGSGNTEAFF.

This clone was seen once. The chain links TRBV28 to TRBJ2-3; a weak D match, TRBD1 (6 bases). Trimming shortened V by 5 bases and J by 4 bases, and 16 bases separated the two germline ends. Germline assignment: CDR1 MDHEN and CDR2 SYDVKM. The CDR3 has 15 residues. The CDR3 sequence: CASSPPPGAADTQYF. The DNA for the CDR3 is TGTGCCAGCAGTCCGCCTCCAGGGGCGGCAGATACGCAGTATTTT.

The genes are TRBV27 and TRBJ1-6, with 7 bases matching TRBD1. The germline gives CDR1 MNHEY, CDR2 SMNVEV (reference sequence). This CDR3 region has 16 residues. V shed 8 bases, J shed 4 bases, and the junction held 11 bases outside the gene matches. DNA of the CDR3: TGTGCCAGCGTTCAGGGGGGAGGCCCTTATAATTCACCCCTCCACTTT. This gives the protein CASVQGGGPYNSPLHF.

V is TRBV5-1 and J is TRBJ1-1; TRBD1 is a possible D gene (6 bases). In germline, CDR1 is SGHRS, CDR2 YFSETQ. Trimming shortened V by 0 bases and J by 8 bases, and 17 bases separated the two germline ends. This CDR3 has 15 amino acids. CDR3 DNA: TGCGCCAGCAGCTTGGCCTACATGAGTGGGGGCGAAGCTTTCTTT. This codes for CASSLAYMSGGEAFF.

The V gene is TRBV5-1, the J gene TRBJ2-1; 14 bases fit TRBD2. The length of the CDR3 is 17 residues. V gave up 1 base and J gave up 7 bases; unmatched junction bases: 7. Germline-derived CDR1 and CDR2 are SGHRS and YFSETQ. CDR3 in DNA: TGCGCCAGCAGCTTGCGCGGGACTAGCGGGAGTCTAAATGAGCAGTTCTTC. It translates to CASSLRGTSGSLNEQFF.